The rows below give T cell receptor beta chains drawn from one sample of a study of a mutant IDH1 vaccine in newly diagnosed glioma. Sequenced by immunoSEQ multiplex PCR; TCRdb stores in-frame clones only, minus some. The sample lists around 24,000 clones, about 92% seen once, with about 1.2% in the top ten. The sequenced sample was PBMCs, obtained from a glioma patient treated with radiotherapy, temozolomide or both. The receptors were gathered from a middle-aged man with glioma. Both conserved end residues are part of each CDR3. Fields, in order: clone size, V gene, J gene, CDR3 length, D gene, CDR3 protein, CDR3 DNA. D genes are given only for firm matches. Rows may omit the clone size; those that give it use once, few, many or a size class.

NA,TRBV19,TRBJ2-6,17,NA,CASSVSGGSAGANVLTF,TGTGCCAGTAGTGTGTCAGGTGGATCGGCTGGGGCCAACGTCCTGACTTTC
NA,TRBV5-6,TRBJ1-1,16,NA,CASSAEIQTGNTEAFF,TGTGCCAGCAGCGCGGAGATCCAAACGGGGAACACTGAAGCTTTCTTT
NA,TRBV4-2,TRBJ1-2,14,NA,CASSQDADFYGYTF,TGTGCCAGCAGCCAAGATGCGGATTTCTATGGCTACACCTTC
NA,TRBV6-6,TRBJ2-7,14,NA,CASSYSPGLYEQYF,TGTGCCAGCAGTTACTCCCCGGGTTTGTACGAGCAGTACTTC
NA,TRBV11-2,TRBJ2-4,14,TRBD2,CASSTGLAGVIQYF,TGTGCCAGCAGCACAGGACTAGCCGGTGTCATTCAGTACTTC
NA,TRBV11-2,TRBJ2-1,16,NA,CASTRLGSSTYNEQFF,TGTGCCAGCACCCGACTTGGATCCAGCACCTACAATGAGCAGTTCTTC
medium-sized,TRBV5-1,TRBJ2-3,13,NA,CASSAIPTDTQYF,TGCGCCAGCAGCGCCATCCCCACAGATACGCAGTATTTT
NA,TRBV6-1,TRBJ1-1,15,NA,CASIKVGAIPTEAFF,TGTGCCAGCATTAAGGTCGGGGCAATACCTACTGAAGCTTTCTTT
few,TRBV4-1,TRBJ2-7,13,NA,CASSHQRGYEQYF,TGCGCCAGCAGCCACCAGAGGGGCTACGAGCAGTACTTC
NA,TRBV6-1,TRBJ2-7,15,NA,CASTPSGLGGYEQYF,TGTGCCAGCACCCCGAGCGGGCTCGGCGGCTACGAGCAGTACTTC
NA,TRBV2,TRBJ1-2,12,NA,CASSERASGYTF,TGTGCCAGCAGTGAAAGAGCCTCCGGCTACACCTTC
NA,TRBV7-9,TRBJ1-5,14,NA,CASSSSGGLQPQHF,TGTGCCAGCAGCTCCTCTGGGGGGCTTCAGCCCCAGCATTTT
NA,TRBV9,TRBJ1-1,15,NA,CASSVLDSLNTEAFF,TGTGCCAGCAGCGTACTCGACAGCCTTAACACTGAAGCTTTCTTT
NA,TRBV6-1,TRBJ1-2,14,NA,CASSESLRNYGYTF,TGTGCCAGCAGTGAGTCATTGAGGAACTATGGCTACACCTTC
NA,TRBV18,TRBJ1-4,15,TRBD1,CASSPLAGGGEKLFF,TGTGCCAGCTCACCATTAGCAGGGGGAGGTGAAAAACTGTTTTTT
NA,TRBV2,TRBJ1-4,13,NA,CASTVRVGEKLFF,TGTGCCAGCACAGTCAGGGTCGGAGAAAAACTGTTTTTT
NA,TRBV28,TRBJ1-6,13,NA,CASSFSYNSPLHF,TGTGCCAGCAGTTTTTCCTATAATTCACCCCTCCACTTT